This entry lists 27 T cell receptor beta chains sequenced from one sample in a study of human T cells and chemical hapten exposure. The time point: patch test 2, 6 weeks after DPC sensitization. The treatment here: therapeutic diphenylcyclopropenone sensitization with weekly scalp DPC. Via MiXCR, TCRdb re-called the RACE reads, giving one row per CDR3 protein. This table has 350,000 to 400,000 distinct CDR3 sequences, about 6% appearing once. The specimen was whole blood, collected in connection with sensitization to the hapten diphenylcyclopropenone (DPC). These receptors all stem from a woman between 18 and 30 years old with alopecia areata. Some clones in this sample may be carry-over from other donors' samples.

In its sample, this clonotype was seen a few times. The chain carries TRBV15 and TRBJ1-4, with a weak D call TRBD1 (5 bases). The CDR3 extends over 15 amino acids. From germline, CDR1 is LNHNV and CDR2 YYDKDF (reference sequence). V was shortened by 0 bases and J by 7 bases, with 12 bases between the two germline ends. CDR3 protein: CATSRDRGAGEKLFF. The DNA for the CDR3 is TGTGCCACCAGCAGAGATCGCGGGGCGGGTGAAAAACTGTTTTTT.

The V gene is TRBV6-4, the J gene TRBJ2-3; D perhaps matches TRBD2 (5 bases). V was cut by 2 bases and J by 4 bases, with 16 bases left in between. The CDR3 sequence is 16 residues long. Germline CDR1 reads MRHNA; CDR2 reads SNTAGT. This chain's CDR3 is CASSDVSGGGADTQYF. The CDR3 DNA reads as TGTGCCAGCAGTGACGTGTCGGGTGGAGGTGCAGATACGCAGTATTTT.

V usage is TRBV5-4 and J usage is TRBJ1-3; no clear D gene. Trimming removed 4 bases at V and 0 bases at J, with 11 bases between. The CDR3 covers 15 residues. Per the germline V gene, CDR1 is SGHNT and CDR2 is YYREEE (reference sequence). CDR3 sequence (DNA): TGTGCCAGCAGCGTCCCAGAGAGCTCTGGAAACACCATATATTTT. It yields the protein CASSVPESSGNTIYF.

Only a few counts were recorded for this clonotype. This chain connects TRBV20-1 to TRBJ2-7, with 8 nucleotides matching TRBD2. The germline gives CDR1 DFQATT, CDR2 SNEGSKA (reference sequence). V was pared by 2 bases and J by 4 bases, with 4 bases of the junction left unmatched. The CDR3 is 13 residues long. The CDR3 spells CSARQAGVYEQYF. The CDR3, as DNA: TGCAGTGCTAGACAAGCGGGAGTATACGAGCAGTACTTC.

This clonotype was detected a few times. V gene TRBV6-5 combines with J gene TRBJ1-1; the D is unclear. The CDR3 consists of 14 residues. The ends were cut back, 0 bases at V and 2 bases at J, with 7 bases in the middle. From germline, CDR1 is MNHEY and CDR2 SVGAGI. The CDR3 is CASSYSLSNTEAFF. The CDR3 nucleotides are TGTGCCAGCAGTTACTCGCTCTCAAACACTGAAGCTTTCTTT.

This clonotype appeared a few times. The V call is TRBV29-1, the J call TRBJ2-2; TRBD1 agrees at 11 bases. The CDR3 is 15 residues long. Germline V gene sequence: CDR1 SQVTM, CDR2 ANQGSEA. The J segment lost 11 bases and the V segment lost 1 base, leaving 9 bases of the junction unmatched. The CDR3, as DNA: TGCAGCGTTGAAGCCCGGGACAGGGGGAACTCAGAGCTGTTTTTT. Translation: CSVEARDRGNSELFF.

The table lists this clonotype with a few counts. J is TRBJ1-5 and V is TRBV2; D ambiguous. The V gene's germline CDR1 is SNHLY and CDR2 FYNNEI. The CDR3 has 12 residues. Trimming shortened V by 7 bases and J by 1 base, and 5 bases separated the two germline ends. The CDR3 coding sequence is TGTGCCAGCATGCGGAGCAATCAGCCCCAGCATTTT. It translates to CASMRSNQPQHF.

The V gene is TRBV7-2, the J gene TRBJ1-2; 7 nucleotides match TRBD1. V lost 5 bases and J lost 4; bases outside the gene matches: 16. The CDR3 spans 17 residues. The germline CDR1 and CDR2 sequences are SGHTA and FQGNSA. The CDR3 DNA reads as TGTGCCAGCAGCATTTGGACAGGCTCGACGGGACCCTATGGCTACACCTTC. Translating gives CASSIWTGSTGPYGYTF.

This clonotype showed up many times. The gene calls are TRBV6-5 and TRBJ2-5; 9 bases are a match to TRBD2. Germline loops: CDR1 MNHEY, CDR2 SVGAGI. V was pared by 0 bases and J by 7 bases, with 12 bases of the junction left unmatched. The CDR3 contains 17 residues. The CDR3 nucleotides are TGTGCCAGCAGTTACTCCAGCGGGGGGCCCGTTAGGCTGACCCAGTACTTC. Amino acids: CASSYSSGGPVRLTQYF.

This clonotype was counted ten times or more. The genes are TRBV3-1 and TRBJ2-2, with TRBD1 matching 8 bases. CDR1 is LGHDT, CDR2 YNNKEL, per germline (reference sequence). V lost 3 bases to trimming and J lost 3 bases; unmatched junction nucleotides: 3. This CDR3 has 15 amino acids. CDR3 nucleotide sequence: TGTGCCAGCAGCCAGGACAGGGCGGACACCGGGGAGCTGTTTTTT. Protein: CASSQDRADTGELFF.

Many counts were recorded for this clonotype. This rearrangement joins TRBV27 to TRBJ2-2, with a possible D match to TRBD2 (5 bases). Germline values: CDR1 MNHEY, CDR2 SMNVEV (reference sequence). Trimming removed 6 bases at V and 6 bases at J, with 11 bases between. The CDR3 spans 13 residues. The CDR3 is CASSPLVPGELFF. CDR3 coding DNA: TGTGCCAGCAGCCCACTAGTCCCCGGGGAGCTGTTTTTT.

This clonotype was seen at least ten times. The CDR3 region is CASSLVRGSGNTIYF. CDR3 coding DNA: TGTGCCAGCAGCTTAGTGAGGGGCTCTGGAAACACCATATATTTT. The chain recombines TRBV7-2 with TRBJ1-3; maybe TRBD1 (5 bases). The V end was cut by 1 base, the J end by 0 bases, with 7 bases between. The CDR3 totals 15 residues. The germline V gene encodes CDR1 SGHTA and CDR2 FQGNSA.

This sequence joins TRBV6-5 and TRBJ2-7; D perhaps matches TRBD1 (7 bases). This CDR3 spans 15 amino acids. Germline V gene sequence: CDR1 MNHEY, CDR2 SVGAGI. V dropped 4 bases and J dropped 0 bases, with 13 bases sitting between them. CDR3 protein: CASSSGGLGSYEQYF. CDR3 DNA: TGTGCCAGCAGTTCAGGGGGACTGGGCTCCTACGAGCAGTACTTC.

The table lists this clonotype with many counts. The chain has TRBV13 and TRBJ1-3; the D is unclear. The ends were cut back, 3 bases at V and 3 bases at J, with 15 bases in the middle. The germline V gene has CDR1 PRHDT and CDR2 FYEKMQ (reference sequence). The CDR3 has 16 residues. The CDR3 protein is CASSFDVGSGGNTIYF. CDR3 DNA sequence: TGTGCCAGCAGCTTTGATGTGGGATCTGGTGGAAACACCATATATTTT.

Note on this clonotype: This may be a read error: a much more frequent sequence differs by one nucleotide. V and J are TRBV4-2 and TRBJ1-4, with D maybe TRBD1 (5 bases). Germline V gene data show CDR1 as LGHNA and CDR2 as YNFKEQ. Trimming removed 0 bases at V and 0 bases at J, with 11 bases between. CDR3 size: 17 residues. For the CDR3, the DNA is TGTGCCAGCAGCCAAGATCGGGGCAGCCCAACTAATGAAAAACTGTTTTTT. It specifies CASSQDRGSPTNEKLFF.

This chain connects TRBV12-3 or TRBV12-4 to TRBJ2-7; 11 positions agree with TRBD2. The CDR3 loop spans 15 amino acids. Germline trimming cut 6 bases from V and 0 bases from J; bases unmatched to any gene: 4. CDR3 region: CASRRGTSGSYEQYF. The CDR3 nucleotides read TGTGCCAGCAGACGAGGGACTAGCGGCTCCTACGAGCAGTACTTC.

This clonotype has at least ten counts. The chain recombines TRBV29-1 with TRBJ2-7; perhaps TRBD2 as D (6 bases). This CDR3 contains 12 residues. The ends were cut back, 7 bases at V and 0 bases at J, with 10 bases in the middle. Germline V CDR1 and CDR2: SQVTM, ANQGSEA. The CDR3 DNA follows: TGCAGCGCGGCGGGGTCCTCCTACGAGCAGTACTTC. Translation: CSAAGSSYEQYF.

This clonotype was detected ten times or more. The genes are TRBV29-1 and TRBJ1-4; 7 bases are a match to TRBD1. Germline CDR1 is SQVTM and CDR2 is ANQGSEA. Losses at the gene ends were 6 bases for V and 4 bases for J; bases not matched to a gene: 5. The CDR3 spans 13 residues. The CDR3 bases are TGCAGCGTACGGGACAGTGTTAATGAAAAACTGTTTTTT. Amino acid sequence: CSVRDSVNEKLFF. Combining the CDR3 with reference TRBV29-1 and TRBJ1-4 gives the whole variable domain SAVISQKPSRDICQRGTSLTIQCQVDSQVTMMFWYRQQPGQSLTLIATANQGSEATYESGFVIDKFPISRPNLTFSTLTVSNMSPEDSSIYLCSVRDSVNEKLFFGSGTQLSVL.

This clonotype showed up just a few times. J is TRBJ2-7 and V is TRBV12-3 or TRBV12-4; 8 bases match TRBD2. The CDR3 is 15 residues long. Trimming took 4 bases from V and 0 from J; bases not matched to a gene: 5. CDR3 residues: CASSSSGGSSYEQYF. CDR3 DNA sequence: TGTGCCAGCAGTTCAAGCGGGGGATCCTCCTACGAGCAGTACTTC.

This clonotype occurred a few times. The chain joins TRBV12-3 or TRBV12-4 to TRBJ1-2; D unclear. CDR3 length equals 13 residues. V shed 3 bases and J shed 8 bases, with 13 bases lying between them. CDR3 sequence reads: CASSLGGSRGYTF. CDR3 DNA sequence: TGTGCCAGCAGTTTGGGAGGCTCGAGGGGCTACACCTTC.

This clonotype appeared once. The rearrangement uses TRBV4-2 and TRBJ1-5; D is undetermined. There are 13 residues in the CDR3. Per the germline V gene, CDR1 is LGHNA and CDR2 is YNFKEQ. The V and J ends lost 1 base and 5 bases respectively, with 6 bases between them. CDR3 sequence (DNA): TGTGCCAGCAGCCAAGTAAGGGATCAGCCCCAGCATTTT. As protein: CASSQVRDQPQHF.

In this sample, this clonotype turned up a few times. The chain is built from TRBV12-3 or TRBV12-4 and TRBJ2-2, with a weak D call TRBD2 (5 bases). CDR3 length: 14 residues. The V end lost 6 bases, the J end lost 2 bases, and 10 bases lay between the germline ends. CDR3 nucleotides: TGTGCCAGCAGCCGTAGGACTAACACCGGGGAGCTGTTTTTT. Translation gives CASSRRTNTGELFF.

The chain carries TRBV3-1 and TRBJ2-7; D possibly uses TRBD1 or TRBD2 (6 bases each). The germline gives CDR1 LGHDT, CDR2 YNNKEL (reference sequence). The CDR3 is 12 residues long. V lost 8 bases to trimming and J lost 9 bases, with 17 bases between them. CDR3 loop: CASGWGATPQYF. The CDR3 DNA sequence: TGTGCCAGCGGCTGGGGGGCCACGCCGCAGTACTTC.

This clonotype was found many times. The CDR3 loop reads CASSLGDRENTEAFF. CDR3 DNA: TGTGCCAGCAGCTTGGGCGACAGGGAGAACACTGAAGCTTTCTTT. The V call is TRBV7-9, the J call TRBJ1-1; TRBD1 aligns across 7 bases. Germline CDR1 reads SEHNR; CDR2 reads FQNEAQ (reference sequence). There are 15 residues in the CDR3. V lost 3 bases and J lost 1; bases outside the gene matches: 5.

The chain carries TRBV5-6 and TRBJ2-5; TRBD1 is a possible D gene (6 bases). Germline V gene lookup returns CDR1 SGHDT and CDR2 YYEEEE. The CDR3 covers 15 residues. Between the trimmed V and J ends, which lost 2 bases and 1 base, there was a span of 12 bases. The CDR3 DNA reads as TGTGCCAGCAGCTTATCTCAAGGGGGCCAAGAGACCCAGTACTTC. Translation: CASSLSQGGQETQYF.

This clonotype was counted ten times or more. This chain uses TRBV7-2 with TRBJ1-6, with no clear D. The germline V and J ends were trimmed by 5 bases and 0 bases, with 14 bases remaining between them. Germline CDR1 is SGHTA and CDR2 is FQGNSA. The CDR3 is 17 amino acids. CDR3 nucleotides: TGTGCCAGCAGCCCCGGCGCAGCGAGCTCCTATAATTCACCCCTCCACTTT. Its translation is CASSPGAASSYNSPLHF. Full variable domain (missing parts from reference TRBV7-2 and TRBJ1-6): GAGVSQSPSNKVTEKGKDVELRCDPISGHTALYWYRQSLGQGLEFLIYFQGNSAPDKSGLPSDRFSAERTGGSVSTLTIQRTQQEDSAVYLCASSPGAASSYNSPLHFGNGTRLTVT.

This clonotype was counted many times. J is TRBJ2-4 and V is TRBV14, with TRBD2 as a possible D gene (5 bases). The CDR3 has 16 amino acids. Germline CDR1 is SGHDN and CDR2 is FVKESK. Trimming pared 4 bases from V and 1 base from J, leaving 14 bases between. In nucleotides, the CDR3 is TGTGCCAGCAGCCCTCTCGCGGGCGGGGCCAAAAACATTCAGTACTTC. This gives the protein CASSPLAGGAKNIQYF. The full variable domain, completed using reference TRBV14 and TRBJ2-4, is EAGVTQFPSHSVIEKGQTVTLRCDPISGHDNLYWYRRVMGKEIKFLLHFVKESKQDESGMPNNRFLAERTGGTYSTLKVQPAELEDSGVYFCASSPLAGGAKNIQYFGAGTRLSVL.